This TCR beta chain was identified in a study of T cell responses to AZD1222 COVID-19 vaccine. Using immunoSEQ multiplex PCR, the repertoire was profiled, and TCRdb retains in-frame clones only, with some absent. Of fewer than 120,000 clones detected, approximately 90% appear once; the ten largest clones hold 15%. Germline CDR1 PRHDT, CDR2 FYEKMQ (reference sequence). The CDR3 sequence is 19 residues long. Trimming left V 5 bases short and J 3 bases short, with 29 bases between. This chain links TRBV13 with TRBJ2-7; D is perhaps TRBD2 (7 bases). The source is an adult who received the AZD1222 COVID-19 vaccine. Sequences were derived from peripheral blood, sampled 28 days after the second AZD1222 dose. The DNA of the CDR3 is TGTGCCAGCAGCCGGACCGACGGGGGGCGAGTATTTGGCGGCTACGAGCAGTACTTC. Amino acids: CASSRTDGGRVFGGYEQYF.